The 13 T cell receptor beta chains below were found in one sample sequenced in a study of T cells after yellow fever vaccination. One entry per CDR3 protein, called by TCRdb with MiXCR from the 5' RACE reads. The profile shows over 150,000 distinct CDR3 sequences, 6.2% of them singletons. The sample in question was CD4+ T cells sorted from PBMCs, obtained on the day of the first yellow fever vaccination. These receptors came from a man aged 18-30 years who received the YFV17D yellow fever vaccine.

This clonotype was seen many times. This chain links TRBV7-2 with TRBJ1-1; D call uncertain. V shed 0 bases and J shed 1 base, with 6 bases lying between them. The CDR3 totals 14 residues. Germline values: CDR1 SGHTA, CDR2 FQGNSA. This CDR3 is CASSLAWENTEAFF. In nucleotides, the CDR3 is TGTGCCAGCAGCTTAGCGTGGGAGAACACTGAAGCTTTCTTT.

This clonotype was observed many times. Here the CDR3 DNA reads TGTGCCACCAGTGATTCACAGGGACCCGCAGATACGCAGTATTTT. Amino acids: CATSDSQGPADTQYF. The chain uses TRBV24-1 and TRBJ2-3; tentatively, D is TRBD1 (6 bases). The V end lost 2 bases, the J end lost 4 bases, and 12 bases lay between the germline ends. From germline, CDR1 is KGHDR and CDR2 SFDVKD. CDR3 length: 15 amino acids.

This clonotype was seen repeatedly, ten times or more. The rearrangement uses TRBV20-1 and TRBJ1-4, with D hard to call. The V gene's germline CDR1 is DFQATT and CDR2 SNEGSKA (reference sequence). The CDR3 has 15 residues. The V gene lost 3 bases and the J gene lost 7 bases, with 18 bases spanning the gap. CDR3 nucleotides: TGCAGTGCTAGTCTCAGTGGGTTCAATAGTGAAAAACTGTTTTTT. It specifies CSASLSGFNSEKLFF.

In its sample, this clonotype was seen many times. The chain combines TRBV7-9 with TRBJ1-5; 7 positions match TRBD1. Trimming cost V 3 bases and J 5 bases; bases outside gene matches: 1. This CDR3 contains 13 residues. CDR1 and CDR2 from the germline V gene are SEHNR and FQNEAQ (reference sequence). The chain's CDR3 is CASSFTGDQPQHF. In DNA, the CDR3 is TGTGCCAGCAGCTTTACAGGGGATCAGCCCCAGCATTTT.

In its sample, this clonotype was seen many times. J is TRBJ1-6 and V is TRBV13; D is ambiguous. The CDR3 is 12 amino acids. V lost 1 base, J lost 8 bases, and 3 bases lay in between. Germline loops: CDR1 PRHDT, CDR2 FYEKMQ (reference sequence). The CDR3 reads CASSLAYSPLHF. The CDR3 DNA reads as TGTGCCAGCAGCTTAGCATATTCACCCCTCCACTTT.

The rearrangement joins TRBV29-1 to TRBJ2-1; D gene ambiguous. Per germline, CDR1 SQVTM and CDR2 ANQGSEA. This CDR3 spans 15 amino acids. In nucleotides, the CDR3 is TGCATCGGAACCCTATACCTCGGGTCCTACAATGAGCAGTTCTTC. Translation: CIGTLYLGSYNEQFF.

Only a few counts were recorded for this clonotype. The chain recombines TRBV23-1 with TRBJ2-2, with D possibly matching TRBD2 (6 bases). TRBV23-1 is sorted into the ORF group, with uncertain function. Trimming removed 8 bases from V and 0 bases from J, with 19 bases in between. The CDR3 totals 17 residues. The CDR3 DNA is TGCGCCAGCTCCATCCGGAGGGGACCGGCGAACACCGGGGAGCTGTTTTTT. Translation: CASSIRRGPANTGELFF.

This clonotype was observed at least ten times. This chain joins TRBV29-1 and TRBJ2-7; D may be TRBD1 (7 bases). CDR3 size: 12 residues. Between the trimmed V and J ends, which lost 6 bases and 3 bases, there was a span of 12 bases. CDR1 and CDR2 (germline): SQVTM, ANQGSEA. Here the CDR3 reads CSVGGQSYEQYF. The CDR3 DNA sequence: TGCAGCGTGGGGGGACAGAGCTACGAGCAGTACTTC.

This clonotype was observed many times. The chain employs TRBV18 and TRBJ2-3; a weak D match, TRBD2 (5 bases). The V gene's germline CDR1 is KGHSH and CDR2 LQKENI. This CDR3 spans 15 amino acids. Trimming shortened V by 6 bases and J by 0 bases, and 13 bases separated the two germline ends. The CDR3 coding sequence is TGTGCCAGCTCTCCGGGGTCCCTAAGCACAGATACGCAGTATTTT. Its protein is CASSPGSLSTDTQYF. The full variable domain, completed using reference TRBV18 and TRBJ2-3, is NAGVMQNPRHLVRRRGQEARLRCSPMKGHSHVYWYRQLPEEGLKFMVYLQKENIIDESGMPKERFSAEFPKEGPSILRIQQVVRGDSAAYFCASSPGSLSTDTQYFGPGTRLTVL.

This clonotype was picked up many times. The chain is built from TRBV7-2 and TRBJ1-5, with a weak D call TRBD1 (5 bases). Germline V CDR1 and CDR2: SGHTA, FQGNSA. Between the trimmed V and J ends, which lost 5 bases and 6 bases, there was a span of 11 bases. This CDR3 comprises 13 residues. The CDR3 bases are TGTGCCAGCAGCCCCGGGGGGAGTCAGCCCCAGCATTTT. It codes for CASSPGGSQPQHF.

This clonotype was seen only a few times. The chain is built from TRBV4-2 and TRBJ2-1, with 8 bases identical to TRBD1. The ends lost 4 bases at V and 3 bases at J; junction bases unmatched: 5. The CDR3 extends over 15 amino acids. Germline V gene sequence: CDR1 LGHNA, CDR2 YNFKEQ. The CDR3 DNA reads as TGTGCCAGCAGCCCAGGCGGGACAGGCTACAATGAGCAGTTCTTC. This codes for CASSPGGTGYNEQFF.

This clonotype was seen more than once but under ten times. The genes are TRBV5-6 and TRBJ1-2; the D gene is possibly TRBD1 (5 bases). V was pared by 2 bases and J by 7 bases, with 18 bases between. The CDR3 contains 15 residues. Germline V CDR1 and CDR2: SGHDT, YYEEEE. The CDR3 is CASSFVPGAASGYTF. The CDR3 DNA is TGTGCCAGCAGCTTTGTTCCCGGGGCCGCAAGTGGCTACACCTTC.

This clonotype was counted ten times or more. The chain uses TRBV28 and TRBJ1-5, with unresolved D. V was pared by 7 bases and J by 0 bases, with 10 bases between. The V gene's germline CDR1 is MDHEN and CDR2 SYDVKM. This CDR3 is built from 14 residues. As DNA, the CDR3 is TGTGCCAGCACTATCCGCCCTAGCAATCAGCCCCAGCATTTT. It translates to CASTIRPSNQPQHF.